Listed below are T cell receptor beta chains from one sample, sequenced in a study of somatic mutations in cytotoxic T cells in rheumatoid arthritis. Produced via immunoSEQ multiplex PCR; TCRdb's table is partial and in-frame only. Among about 19,000 clones listed, around 63% were seen once. Sequencing input: CD8+ T cells sorted from blood. The receptors here all came from an adult with rheumatoid arthritis. The CDR3 runs from the conserved cysteine through the conserved F or W. The order of the fields is clone size, D gene, J gene, V gene, CDR3 DNA, CDR3 protein. D genes are given only for firm matches. Size is stated for part of the rows, as once, few or many counts, or as a class when the clone is expanded.

>NA|TRBD2|TRBJ2-3|TRBV18
TGTGCCAGCTCACCTCTAGCGGGGGGGGCCGAAGATACGCAGTATTTT
CASSPLAGGAEDTQYF
>NA|NA|TRBJ2-2|TRBV6-5
TGTGCCAGCGGAACCGGGGAGCTGTTTTTT
CASGTGELFF
>NA|TRBD1|TRBJ1-2|TRBV27
TGTGCCAGCAGTTATTACTCAAACGACAGGGGATATGGCTACACCTTC
CASSYYSNDRGYGYTF
>NA|TRBD2|TRBJ2-1|TRBV6-5
TGTGCCAGCAGTTACTCGACTAGCGGGGGGGCAGTTGAGCAGTTCTTC
CASSYSTSGGAVEQFF
>NA|NA|TRBJ1-6|TRBV7-8
TGTGCCAGCAGCTTAGAGGACAGACAAGATTCACCCCTCCACTTT
CASSLEDRQDSPLHF
>NA|TRBD1|TRBJ1-4|TRBV2
TGTGCCAGCAGGGGACAGGGGATGGTGGAAAAACTGTTTTTT
CASRGQGMVEKLFF
>NA|NA|TRBJ2-3|TRBV7-9
TGTGCCAGCAGCCCCCCACGAGATACGCAGTATTTT
CASSPPRDTQYF
>NA|TRBD1|TRBJ1-1|TRBV28
TGTGCCAGCAGTTTATTGGGACAGGGCGGAGAAGCTTTCTTT
CASSLLGQGGEAFF
>NA|NA|TRBJ1-1|TRBV7-6
TGTGCCAGCAGCTCGTTGACAGAGAACACTGAAGCTTTCTTT
CASSSLTENTEAFF
>NA|TRBD2|TRBJ2-1|TRBV5-4
TGTGCCAGCAGTTCATCGGGGGGTAGTGAGCAGTTCTTC
CASSSSGGSEQFF
>NA|TRBD2|TRBJ2-3|TRBV5-4
TGTGCCAGCAGCTTGGATGGACTAGCGGGGGGAAGAACTAGCACAGATACGCAGTATTTT
CASSLDGLAGGRTSTDTQYF
>NA|TRBD2|TRBJ2-3|TRBV29-1
TGCAGCGTGCGGACTAGCCCGGGCACAGATACGCAGTATTTT
CSVRTSPGTDTQYF
>NA|TRBD1|TRBJ1-5|TRBV6-5
TGTGCCAGCAGCCCTACAGGGGTGTACCGGCCCCAGCATTTT
CASSPTGVYRPQHF
>NA|NA|TRBJ2-7|TRBV4-1
TGCGCCAGCAGCCAGCCCAGCTCCTACGAGCAGTACTTC
CASSQPSSYEQYF
>NA|NA|TRBJ2-1|TRBV7-6
TGTGCCAGCAGCCCCGACGAGTACAATGAGCAGTTCTTC
CASSPDEYNEQFF
>NA|NA|TRBJ2-4|TRBV9
TGTGCCAGCAGCGAGGGATTAGCCAAAAACATTCAGTACTTC
CASSEGLAKNIQYF
>NA|NA|TRBJ1-1|TRBV28
TGTGCCAGCAGTTATTCTTCCGGTGCGGGCACTGAAGCTTTCTTT
CASSYSSGAGTEAFF
>NA|NA|TRBJ2-1|TRBV7-9
TGTGCCAGCAGCTTAGGCACCTACAATGAGCAGTTCTTC
CASSLGTYNEQFF
>NA|TRBD1|TRBJ2-1|TRBV11-3
TGTGCCAGCAGCGCCCGGGACAGGGTAGGGAATGAGCAGTTCTTC
CASSARDRVGNEQFF
>once|TRBD1|TRBJ2-1|TRBV4-1
TGCGCCAGCAGCCAAGAACGGGGACAGGGGCACTACAATGAGCAGTTCTTC
CASSQERGQGHYNEQFF
>NA|NA|TRBJ2-7|TRBV6-1
TGTGCCAGCAGCTACAGGCCCTACGAGCAGTACTTC
CASSYRPYEQYF
>NA|TRBD1|TRBJ1-6|TRBV27
TGTGCCAGCAGTCTGGCAGGGGGCACCGATAATTCACCCCTCCACTTT
CASSLAGGTDNSPLHF
>few|NA|TRBJ2-1|TRBV19
TGTGCCAGTAACAATTACAATGAGCAGTTCTTC
CASNNYNEQFF
>NA|NA|TRBJ1-2|TRBV4-3
TGCGCCAGCAGCCAAGAAGAGGGGGGGCTCCCCTATGGCTACACCTTC
CASSQEEGGLPYGYTF
>medium-sized|NA|TRBJ1-2|TRBV27
TGTGCCAGCAGTTCCCCGCGGCGGGGGGTGGATGGCTACACCTTC
CASSSPRRGVDGYTF
>NA|NA|TRBJ1-2|TRBV19
TGTGCCAGTAGTACCCTGGTGGACTACACCTTC
CASSTLVDYTF
>once|NA|TRBJ1-5|TRBV2
TGTGCCAGCACCTGGGGAAATCAGCCCCAGCATTTT
CASTWGNQPQHF
>NA|NA|TRBJ2-5|TRBV7-9
TGTGCCAGCAGTTATTTCGGGGGCGGAGAGACCCAGTACTTC
CASSYFGGGETQYF
>NA|NA|TRBJ2-7|TRBV11-2
TGTGCCAGCAGCTTTGCCCATAAGTCCTACGAGCAGTACTTC
CASSFAHKSYEQYF
>NA|NA|TRBJ2-5|TRBV4-2
TGTGCCAGCAGCCAAGGTTCCCAAGAGGCCCAGTACTTC
CASSQGSQEAQYF
>NA|TRBD2|TRBJ2-3|TRBV13
TGTGCCAGCAGCGGACGGACTAGCGGGGGGGAGGCAGATACGCAGTATTTT
CASSGRTSGGEADTQYF
>NA|NA|TRBJ1-1|TRBV30
TGTGCCTGGAGTGTACCTGAACAGAACACTGAAGCTTTCTTT
CAWSVPEQNTEAFF
>NA|TRBD2|TRBJ2-2|TRBV10-3
TGTGCCATCACCTCCAGCGGGGAGACCGGGGAGCTGTTTTTT
CAITSSGETGELFF
>NA|NA|TRBJ1-1|TRBV19
TGTGCCAGTAGTGCACAGCTGGAAGCTTTCTTT
CASSAQLEAFF
>NA|TRBD2|TRBJ2-7|TRBV5-4
TGTGCCAGCAGCTTGGGGTCGGGGAGGGGCTCCTACGAGCAGTACTTC
CASSLGSGRGSYEQYF
>NA|TRBD2|TRBJ2-1|TRBV4-3
TGCGCCAGCAGCCAAGAAGGACTAGCTAGTGAGCAGTTCTTC
CASSQEGLASEQFF
>NA|TRBD1|TRBJ2-7|TRBV13
TGTGCCAGCAGCCCGATTGGATCCCGGGACAGGGGCCACGAGCAGTACTTC
CASSPIGSRDRGHEQYF
>NA|TRBD1|TRBJ2-3|TRBV18
TGTGCCAGCTCGCTGGGACAGAATCCCACAGATACGCAGTATTTT
CASSLGQNPTDTQYF
>NA|TRBD1|TRBJ1-6|TRBV2
TGTGCCAGCAGTGATCTCAAACCTGGGACAGGGGGCTCGGGTTCACCCCTCCACTTT
CASSDLKPGTGGSGSPLHF
>NA|NA|TRBJ1-2|TRBV28
TGTGCCAGCAGTTTATTGGGTGGCTACACCTTC
CASSLLGGYTF
>NA|NA|TRBJ2-2|TRBV29-1
TGCAGCGTTGAGGAAGGACTCCACACCGGGGAGCTGTTTTTT
CSVEEGLHTGELFF
>NA|TRBD1|TRBJ1-2|TRBV7-9
TGTGCCAGCAGCTTAGAGCAGGGGGTGTACTATGGCTACACCTTC
CASSLEQGVYYGYTF
>NA|NA|TRBJ2-7|TRBV29-1
TGCAGCGTTCGCAGTTCCTACGAGCAGTACTTC
CSVRSSYEQYF
>NA|NA|TRBJ1-5|TRBV10-3
TGTGCCATCAGCCCCTCCCCTGGCAATCAGCCCCAGCATTTT
CAISPSPGNQPQHF
>NA|NA|TRBJ2-7|TRBV11-2
TGTGCCAGCAGCCCCCGGGGCTTTGCCTACGAGCAGTACTTC
CASSPRGFAYEQYF
>NA|TRBD1|TRBJ2-1|TRBV29-1
TGCAGCGTTTTGGCAGGGGGCCTTTTAGATGAGCAGTTCTTC
CSVLAGGLLDEQFF
>NA|TRBD1|TRBJ1-4|TRBV7-9
TGTGCCAGCAGCGGCAGGGGGCACGATGAAAAACTGTTTTTT
CASSGRGHDEKLFF
>NA|NA|TRBJ1-1|TRBV5-1
TGCGCCAGCAGCACCGGGACTGAAGCTTTCTTT
CASSTGTEAFF
>NA|NA|TRBJ1-3|TRBV11-3
TGTGCCAGCAGCCATGGTCCTGATGGAAACACCATATATTTT
CASSHGPDGNTIYF
>few|NA|TRBJ2-7|TRBV30
TGTGCCTGGAGTGTAGACAGGACCTACGAGCAGTACTTC
CAWSVDRTYEQYF
>few|NA|TRBJ1-2|TRBV27
TGTGCCAGCAGTTTAAGGGTCCCGGACAGTTCTAACTATGGCTACACCTTC
CASSLRVPDSSNYGYTF
>once|NA|TRBJ2-7|TRBV7-6
TGTGCCAGCAGCCCCCCGGACAGACTTTACGAGCAGTACTTC
CASSPPDRLYEQYF
>NA|NA|TRBJ2-7|TRBV10-3
TGTGCCATCAAAAGCACCGGAGACAACTCCTACGAGCAGTACTTC
CAIKSTGDNSYEQYF
>NA|NA|TRBJ1-1|TRBV6-1
TGTGCCAGCAGTCTGGGGGCTTACACTGAAGCTTTCTTT
CASSLGAYTEAFF
>NA|NA|TRBJ1-5|TRBV28
TGTGCCAGCAGTTTCGAGACAGTCAATCAGCCCCAGCATTTT
CASSFETVNQPQHF